This T cell receptor (beta chain) was identified in a study of shared clonotypes between healthy human individuals. Study as a whole: Donors consisted of two women and three men between 18 and 49.

Details on this clone: Its antigen is not known.

Broader study findings: As a rule, naive subsets had a larger estimated richness than memory subsets.

TCRdb's table, derived via immunoSEQ multiplex PCR, lists solely in-frame clones and lacks some. Among under 850,000 clones listed, over 90% were seen once. Naive CD8 cells lacked CD45RO and underwent positive selection for CCR7, leaving out terminally differentiated effector memory CD45RA+ cells. CDR1 is LNHNV, CDR2 YYDKDF, per germline (reference sequence). With 5 bases removed from V and 4 bases from J, the gap between germline ends came to 11 bases. The length of the CDR3 is 13 residues. The clonotype originates from a man younger than 45 in good health. The chain joins TRBV15 to TRBJ2-5; D is unresolved. The sequenced sample was naive CD8+ T cells sorted from blood. The CDR3 loop reads CATSARQGETQYF. As DNA, the CDR3 is TGTGCCACCAGCGCCCGACAAGGAGAGACCCAGTACTTC.